The rows below give T cell receptor beta chains drawn from one sample of a study of regulatory dendritic cells for organ transplantation. The assay was immunoSEQ multiplex PCR, and TCRdb's table has in-frame clones only and misses some. The sample holds 11,000 or so clones; about 66% are singletons and the top ten take about 19%. Sequencing input: memory CD8+ T cells from blood. These receptors originate from a human donor in good health. Each CDR3 is given with its conserved first and last residue. D genes are given only for firm matches. The size field is filled for only some rows; it gives once, few, many or a size class.

len: 14; j_gene: TRBJ2-7; abundance: NA; d_gene: TRBD1; v_gene: TRBV2; CDR3aa: CASRDGQGPYEQYF; CDR3nt: TGTGCCAGCAGAGATGGACAGGGTCCCTACGAGCAGTACTTC
len: 12; j_gene: TRBJ1-2; abundance: NA; d_gene: NA; v_gene: TRBV25-1; CDR3aa: CASRSGLYGYTF; CDR3nt: TGTGCCAGCAGGTCGGGGCTCTATGGCTACACCTTC
len: 13; j_gene: TRBJ2-2; abundance: large; d_gene: NA; v_gene: TRBV4-3; CDR3aa: CASSLHSTGELFF; CDR3nt: TGCGCCAGCAGCCTACATTCGACCGGGGAGCTGTTTTTT
len: 12; j_gene: TRBJ2-5; abundance: NA; d_gene: NA; v_gene: TRBV9; CDR3aa: CASSPYGETQYF; CDR3nt: TGTGCCAGCAGCCCATATGGCGAGACCCAGTACTTC
len: 16; j_gene: TRBJ1-5; abundance: NA; d_gene: NA; v_gene: TRBV19; CDR3aa: CASSIFGISGNQPQHF; CDR3nt: TGTGCCAGTAGTATTTTTGGGATTTCCGGCAATCAGCCCCAGCATTTT
len: 17; j_gene: TRBJ2-7; abundance: NA; d_gene: NA; v_gene: TRBV7-9; CDR3aa: CASSSLRGRALFYEQYF; CDR3nt: TGTGCCAGCAGCTCCCTTAGAGGCAGGGCCCTTTTCTACGAGCAGTACTTC
len: 12; j_gene: TRBJ1-2; abundance: NA; d_gene: TRBD1; v_gene: TRBV5-5; CDR3aa: CASSLRGQRPTF; CDR3nt: TGTGCCAGCAGCTTGCGGGGACAGCGGCCGACCTTC
len: 12; j_gene: TRBJ2-7; abundance: NA; d_gene: NA; v_gene: TRBV10-3; CDR3aa: CAIRDGTYEQYF; CDR3nt: TGTGCCATCAGGGACGGGACCTACGAGCAGTACTTC
len: 11; j_gene: TRBJ2-3; abundance: NA; d_gene: NA; v_gene: TRBV20-1; CDR3aa: CSADRPRWQYF; CDR3nt: TGCAGTGCGGACCGCCCCCGGTGGCAGTATTTT
len: 15; j_gene: TRBJ2-3; abundance: NA; d_gene: TRBD2; v_gene: TRBV9; CDR3aa: CASSDSGRGADTQYF; CDR3nt: TGTGCCAGCAGCGATAGCGGGAGAGGGGCAGATACGCAGTATTTT
len: 14; j_gene: TRBJ2-2; abundance: NA; d_gene: NA; v_gene: TRBV19; CDR3aa: CASSIVLGGGELFF; CDR3nt: TGTGCCAGTAGTATAGTTCTCGGAGGGGGGGAGCTGTTTTTT
len: 14; j_gene: TRBJ2-1; abundance: once; d_gene: NA; v_gene: TRBV10-1; CDR3aa: CASSERESYNEQFF; CDR3nt: TGCGCCAGCAGTGAACGGGAGTCCTACAATGAGCAGTTCTTC
len: 15; j_gene: TRBJ2-5; abundance: NA; d_gene: NA; v_gene: TRBV28; CDR3aa: CASSLLAGLGETQYF; CDR3nt: TGTGCCAGCAGTTTGCTTGCGGGCCTAGGGGAGACCCAGTACTTC
len: 16; j_gene: TRBJ2-2; abundance: NA; d_gene: NA; v_gene: TRBV21-1; CDR3aa: CASLDGAGRGTGELFF; CDR3nt: TGTGCCAGCCTTGATGGGGCAGGGCGTGGCACCGGGGAGCTGTTTTTT
len: 12; j_gene: TRBJ2-1; abundance: once; d_gene: NA; v_gene: TRBV6-5; CDR3aa: CASRLRGNEQFF; CDR3nt: TGTGCCAGCAGACTTCGGGGGAATGAGCAGTTCTTC
len: 16; j_gene: TRBJ2-1; abundance: NA; d_gene: NA; v_gene: TRBV4-3; CDR3aa: CASSQDADGPYNEQFF; CDR3nt: TGCGCCAGCAGCCAAGATGCAGATGGACCCTACAATGAGCAGTTCTTC
len: 13; j_gene: TRBJ1-2; abundance: NA; d_gene: NA; v_gene: TRBV4-3; CDR3aa: CASSPERGNGYTF; CDR3nt: TGCGCCAGCAGCCCAGAAAGAGGAAATGGCTACACCTTC
len: 14; j_gene: TRBJ1-3; abundance: NA; d_gene: NA; v_gene: TRBV29-1; CDR3aa: CSVARSPFGNTIYF; CDR3nt: TGCAGCGTTGCACGGTCCCCCTTTGGAAACACCATATATTTT
len: 19; j_gene: TRBJ2-1; abundance: NA; d_gene: TRBD2; v_gene: TRBV11-2; CDR3aa: CASSFAQSGGILSYNEQFF; CDR3nt: TGTGCCAGCAGCTTCGCCCAAAGCGGGGGGATCCTCTCCTACAATGAGCAGTTCTTC
len: 14; j_gene: TRBJ1-2; abundance: once; d_gene: NA; v_gene: TRBV27; CDR3aa: CASSPGQGYTGYTF; CDR3nt: TGTGCCAGCAGCCCCGGGCAGGGTTATACTGGCTACACCTTC
len: 13; j_gene: TRBJ2-3; abundance: once; d_gene: NA; v_gene: TRBV7-9; CDR3aa: CASSPGGTDTQYF; CDR3nt: TGTGCCAGCAGCCCCGGGGGCACAGATACGCAGTATTTT
len: 13; j_gene: TRBJ1-2; abundance: medium-sized; d_gene: NA; v_gene: TRBV7-9; CDR3aa: CASSSDGWYGYTF; CDR3nt: TGTGCCAGCAGCTCCGACGGCTGGTATGGCTACACCTTC
len: 15; j_gene: TRBJ2-1; abundance: NA; d_gene: NA; v_gene: TRBV15; CDR3aa: CATSRASASYNEQFF; CDR3nt: TGTGCCACCAGCAGAGCTTCAGCCTCCTACAATGAGCAGTTCTTC
len: 15; j_gene: TRBJ2-7; abundance: NA; d_gene: TRBD2; v_gene: TRBV4-3; CDR3aa: CASSRGSAGTYEQYF; CDR3nt: TGCGCCAGCAGCCGTGGTTCAGCGGGGACCTACGAGCAGTACTTC
len: 13; j_gene: TRBJ2-1; abundance: NA; d_gene: TRBD2; v_gene: TRBV6-4; CDR3aa: CASSPGTNNEQFF; CDR3nt: TGTGCCAGCAGTCCCGGGACTAACAATGAGCAGTTCTTC
len: 15; j_gene: TRBJ2-7; abundance: NA; d_gene: TRBD1; v_gene: TRBV7-8; CDR3aa: CASSLGQGPSYEQYF; CDR3nt: TGTGCCAGCAGCTTGGGACAGGGACCCTCCTACGAGCAGTACTTC
len: 15; j_gene: TRBJ1-2; abundance: NA; d_gene: NA; v_gene: TRBV12-5; CDR3aa: CASGLAPGTNYGYTF; CDR3nt: TGTGCTAGTGGTTTGGCCCCAGGGACCAACTATGGCTACACCTTC
len: 13; j_gene: TRBJ1-4; abundance: once; d_gene: NA; v_gene: TRBV7-9; CDR3aa: CASSLHGGEKLFF; CDR3nt: TGTGCCAGCAGCCTACACGGAGGGGAAAAACTGTTTTTT
len: 19; j_gene: TRBJ1-4; abundance: few; d_gene: NA; v_gene: TRBV4-3; CDR3aa: CASSQEREGHILTNEKLFF; CDR3nt: TGCGCCAGCAGCCAAGAAAGGGAGGGACACATACTAACTAATGAAAAACTGTTTTTT
len: 13; j_gene: TRBJ2-7; abundance: NA; d_gene: NA; v_gene: TRBV4-3; CDR3aa: CASSQANGYEQYF; CDR3nt: TGCGCCAGCAGCCAAGCAAACGGCTACGAGCAGTACTTC
len: 16; j_gene: TRBJ2-3; abundance: NA; d_gene: TRBD2; v_gene: TRBV6-4; CDR3aa: CASSETGEGAEDTQYF; CDR3nt: TGTGCCAGCAGTGAAACTGGGGAGGGAGCGGAAGATACGCAGTATTTT
len: 18; j_gene: TRBJ1-5; abundance: NA; d_gene: TRBD1; v_gene: TRBV27; CDR3aa: CASSSRQGHPYSNQPQHF; CDR3nt: TGTGCCAGCAGTTCAAGACAGGGTCACCCTTATAGCAATCAGCCCCAGCATTTT
len: 15; j_gene: TRBJ1-3; abundance: NA; d_gene: TRBD1; v_gene: TRBV10-1; CDR3aa: CASSAETGGRNTIYF; CDR3nt: TGCGCCAGCAGTGCAGAGACAGGGGGTAGAAACACCATATATTTT
len: 15; j_gene: TRBJ2-3; abundance: NA; d_gene: NA; v_gene: TRBV11-1; CDR3aa: CASSLVGERTDTQYF; CDR3nt: TGTGCCAGCAGCTTAGTTGGCGAACGCACAGATACGCAGTATTTT
len: 10; j_gene: TRBJ2-6; abundance: NA; d_gene: NA; v_gene: TRBV7-9; CDR3aa: CASTAGVLTF; CDR3nt: TGTGCCAGCACCGCGGGCGTCCTGACTTTC
len: 15; j_gene: TRBJ2-5; abundance: NA; d_gene: TRBD2; v_gene: TRBV9; CDR3aa: CASSGYAGVEETQYF; CDR3nt: TGTGCCAGCAGTGGCTATGCGGGAGTGGAAGAGACCCAGTACTTC
len: 16; j_gene: TRBJ2-7; abundance: NA; d_gene: NA; v_gene: TRBV4-2; CDR3aa: CASSQDPRRYLYEQYF; CDR3nt: TGTGCCAGCAGCCAAGATCCTAGGAGGTACTTGTACGAGCAGTACTTC
len: 14; j_gene: TRBJ2-1; abundance: NA; d_gene: TRBD2; v_gene: TRBV4-1; CDR3aa: CASSQEQRGYEQFF; CDR3nt: TGCGCCAGCAGCCAAGAACAGCGGGGATATGAGCAGTTCTTC
len: 13; j_gene: TRBJ2-1; abundance: NA; d_gene: NA; v_gene: TRBV10-3; CDR3aa: CAITDSVYNEQFF; CDR3nt: TGTGCCATCACGGACAGTGTCTACAATGAGCAGTTCTTC
len: 16; j_gene: TRBJ2-1; abundance: few; d_gene: TRBD2; v_gene: TRBV7-9; CDR3aa: CASSWTGTTTYNEQFF; CDR3nt: TGTGCCAGCAGCTGGACCGGGACTACGACCTACAATGAGCAGTTCTTC
len: 18; j_gene: TRBJ2-6; abundance: NA; d_gene: NA; v_gene: TRBV7-9; CDR3aa: CASSLVYEGSAGANVLTF; CDR3nt: TGTGCCAGCAGCTTAGTTTATGAGGGTAGCGCTGGGGCCAACGTCCTGACTTTC
len: 14; j_gene: TRBJ2-7; abundance: NA; d_gene: TRBD1; v_gene: TRBV6-4; CDR3aa: CASSATGEQGEQYF; CDR3nt: TGTGCCAGCAGTGCGACAGGGGAACAGGGCGAGCAGTACTTC
len: 16; j_gene: TRBJ2-7; abundance: NA; d_gene: TRBD2; v_gene: TRBV7-7; CDR3aa: CASSPGIGSGVREQYF; CDR3nt: TGTGCTAGCAGCCCGGGGATAGGGAGCGGGGTGAGGGAGCAGTACTTC
len: 15; j_gene: TRBJ2-1; abundance: NA; d_gene: NA; v_gene: TRBV19; CDR3aa: CASSIGILEHNEQFF; CDR3nt: TGTGCCAGTAGTATAGGTATCTTAGAGCACAATGAGCAGTTCTTC
len: 13; j_gene: TRBJ2-1; abundance: once; d_gene: NA; v_gene: TRBV12-5; CDR3aa: CASGLFRSNEQFF; CDR3nt: TGTGCTAGTGGTTTGTTTAGAAGCAATGAGCAGTTCTTC